This TCR beta chain was observed in a study of metastatic and nonmetastatic thyroid tumors. Study summary: Comparative analysis of repertoires was undertaken across blood and tumor or nodule tissue obtained from malignant and benign thyroid patients. Whole-study findings and limits: Benign nodules reportedly had significantly lower TCR beta diversity than malignant thyroid tumors in blood and tumor.

Thyroid surgery was performed in patients who had received no treatment beforehand. This clone was recorded many times. Its antigen is not known. In the authors' methods: Clinicopathological groups of papillary thyroid cancer showed CDR3 differences that were used to build a distant-metastasis classifier. TCRdb re-called the PCR reads through MiXCR. V and J calls and clone size were set by TCRdb, not the authors. This table holds some 93,000 clones, over 9.5% found once. The CDR3 covers 13 residues. CDR1 is DFQATT, CDR2 SNEGSKA, per germline (reference sequence). The trim removed 5 bases at V and 2 bases at J, leaving 4 bases unmatched.

The receptor was derived from a female donor with papillary thyroid cancer or a benign thyroid nodule (not recorded which). Some clones in this sample may be carry-over from other donors' samples. The specimen was blood. V usage is TRBV20-1 and J usage is TRBJ2-7, with 9 bases aligning to TRBD1. The CDR3 nucleotides read TGCAGTGCTTACAGGGGGCTGACCTACGAGCAGTACTTC. This codes for CSAYRGLTYEQYF.